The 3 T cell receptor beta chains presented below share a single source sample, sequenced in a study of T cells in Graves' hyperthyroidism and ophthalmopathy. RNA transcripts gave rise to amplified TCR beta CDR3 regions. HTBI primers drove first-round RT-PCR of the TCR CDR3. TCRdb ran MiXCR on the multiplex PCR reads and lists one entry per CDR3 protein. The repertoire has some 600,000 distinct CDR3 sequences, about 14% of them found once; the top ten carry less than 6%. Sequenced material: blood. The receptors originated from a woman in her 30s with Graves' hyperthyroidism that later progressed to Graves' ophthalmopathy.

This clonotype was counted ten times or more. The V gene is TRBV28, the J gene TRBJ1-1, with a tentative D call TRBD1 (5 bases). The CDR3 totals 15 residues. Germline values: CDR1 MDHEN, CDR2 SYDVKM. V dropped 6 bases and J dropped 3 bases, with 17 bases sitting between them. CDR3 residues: CASSRDGRGDTEAFF. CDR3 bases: TGTGCCAGCAGCCGGGACGGGCGGGGGGACACTGAAGCTTTCTTT.

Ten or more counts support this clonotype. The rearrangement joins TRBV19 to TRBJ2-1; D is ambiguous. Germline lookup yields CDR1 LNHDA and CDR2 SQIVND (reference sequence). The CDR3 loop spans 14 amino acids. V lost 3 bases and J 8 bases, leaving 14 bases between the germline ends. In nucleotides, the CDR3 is TGTGCCAGTAGTATCAAGGCCAACTTCGATGAGCAGTTCTTC. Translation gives CASSIKANFDEQFF. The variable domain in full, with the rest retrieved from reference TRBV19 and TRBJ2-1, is DGGITQSPKYLFRKEGQNVTLSCEQNLNHDAMYWYRQDPGQGLRLIYYSQIVNDFQKGDIAEGYSVSREKKESFPLTVTSAQKNPTAFYLCASSIKANFDEQFFGPGTRLTVL.

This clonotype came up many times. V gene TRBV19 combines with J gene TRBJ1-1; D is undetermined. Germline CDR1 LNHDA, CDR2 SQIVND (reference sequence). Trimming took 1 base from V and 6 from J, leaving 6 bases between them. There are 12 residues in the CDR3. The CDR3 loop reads CASSIAESEAFF. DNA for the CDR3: TGTGCCAGTAGTATAGCAGAATCTGAAGCTTTCTTT.